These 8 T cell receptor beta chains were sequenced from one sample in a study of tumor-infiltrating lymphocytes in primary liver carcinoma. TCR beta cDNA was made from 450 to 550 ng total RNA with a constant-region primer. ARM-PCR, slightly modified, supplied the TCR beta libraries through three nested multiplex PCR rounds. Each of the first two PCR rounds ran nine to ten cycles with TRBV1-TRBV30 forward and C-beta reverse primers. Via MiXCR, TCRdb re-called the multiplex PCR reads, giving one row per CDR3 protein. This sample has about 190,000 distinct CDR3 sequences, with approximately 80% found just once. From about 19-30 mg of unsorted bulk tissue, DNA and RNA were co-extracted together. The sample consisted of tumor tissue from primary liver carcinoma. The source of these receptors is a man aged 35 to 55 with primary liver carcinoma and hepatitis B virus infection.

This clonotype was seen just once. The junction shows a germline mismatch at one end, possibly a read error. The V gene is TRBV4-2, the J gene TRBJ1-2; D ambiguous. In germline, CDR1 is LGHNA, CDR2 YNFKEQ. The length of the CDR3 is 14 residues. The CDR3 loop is CTSSQDRTRWGYTF. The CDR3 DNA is TGTACCAGCAGCCAAGATCGAACACGCTGGGGCTACACCTTC.

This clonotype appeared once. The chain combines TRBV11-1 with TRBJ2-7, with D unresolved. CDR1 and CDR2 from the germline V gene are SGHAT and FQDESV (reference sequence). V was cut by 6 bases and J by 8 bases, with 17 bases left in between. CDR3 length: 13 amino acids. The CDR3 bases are TGTGCCAGCAGGGGTAAGCGATCCTGCAAGCAGTACTTC. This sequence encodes CASRGKRSCKQYF.

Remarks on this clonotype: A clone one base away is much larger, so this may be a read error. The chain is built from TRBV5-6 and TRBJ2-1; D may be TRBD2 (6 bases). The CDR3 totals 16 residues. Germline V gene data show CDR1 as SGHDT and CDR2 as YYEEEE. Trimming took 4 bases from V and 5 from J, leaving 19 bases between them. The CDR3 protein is CASSPYGSRRDNEQFF. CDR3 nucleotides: TGTGCCAGCAGCCCGTATGGGAGCAGGAGGGACAATGAGCAGTTCTTC.

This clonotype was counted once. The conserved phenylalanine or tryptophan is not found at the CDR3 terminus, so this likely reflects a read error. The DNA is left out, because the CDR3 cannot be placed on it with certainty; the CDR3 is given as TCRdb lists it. CDR3 in amino acids: CIVEPRQEAEVFV. The rearrangement links TRBV29-1 to TRBJ1-1. Per the germline V gene, CDR1 is SQVTM and CDR2 is ANQGSEA. The CDR3 extends over 13 residues, inclusive of both ends.

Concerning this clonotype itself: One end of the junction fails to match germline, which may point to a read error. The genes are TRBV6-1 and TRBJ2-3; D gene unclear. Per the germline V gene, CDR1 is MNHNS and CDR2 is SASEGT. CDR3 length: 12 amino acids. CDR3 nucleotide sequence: TGTGCCAGCAGTGAATGGGCAGATATGCAGTATTTT. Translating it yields CASSEWADMQYF.

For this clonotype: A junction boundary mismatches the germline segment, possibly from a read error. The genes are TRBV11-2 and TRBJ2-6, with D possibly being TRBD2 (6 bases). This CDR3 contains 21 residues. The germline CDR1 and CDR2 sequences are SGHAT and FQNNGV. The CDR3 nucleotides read TGTGCCATCAGCATGGGGGGAGACATGGGCATTTCCCTCTCTGGGGCCAACATCCTGACTTTC. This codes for CAISMGGDMGISLSGANILTF.

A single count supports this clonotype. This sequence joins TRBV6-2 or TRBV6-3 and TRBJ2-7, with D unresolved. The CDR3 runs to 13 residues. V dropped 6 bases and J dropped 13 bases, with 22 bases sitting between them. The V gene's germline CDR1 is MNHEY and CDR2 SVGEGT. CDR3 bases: TGTGCCAGCAGGGATGACTCCCACAAGGAACGATACTTC. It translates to CASRDDSHKERYF.

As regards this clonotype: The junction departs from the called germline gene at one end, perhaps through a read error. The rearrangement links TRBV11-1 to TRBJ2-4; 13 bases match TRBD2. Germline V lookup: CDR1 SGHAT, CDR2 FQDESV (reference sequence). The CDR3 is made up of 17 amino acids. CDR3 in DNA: TGTGTCTGCAGCTATCCCGGGACTAGCGGGACCAAAAACATACAGTATTTC. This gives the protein CVCSYPGTSGTKNIQYF.